These 5 T cell receptor beta chains were all obtained from the same sample, sequenced in a study of T-cell memory formation after mild COVID-19. TCRdb re-called the 5' RACE reads through MiXCR, storing one row per CDR3 protein. The repertoire holds under 110,000 distinct CDR3 sequences, with about 15% as singletons. The sequenced sample consisted of PBMCs or a T cell subset sorted from them (not recorded which). The receptors originated from an adult woman who had mild COVID-19 (a few samples of this study predate the infection). Cell type and time point are not known.

V is TRBV4-3 and J is TRBJ2-3; TRBD2 matches at 13 bases. This CDR3 comprises 18 residues. Germline V gives CDR1 LGHNA, CDR2 YSLEER. The ends lost 0 bases at V and 5 bases at J; junction bases unmatched: 8. In nucleotides, the CDR3 is TGCGCCAGCAGCCAAGAACACGGACTAGCGGGAGAGCAAGATACGCAGTATTTT. It is translated as CASSQEHGLAGEQDTQYF.

The chain couples TRBV7-9 to TRBJ1-1; no clear D gene. CDR1 is SEHNR and CDR2 is FQNEAQ in the germline V gene (reference sequence). Between the trimmed V and J ends, which lost 2 bases and 5 bases, there was a span of 6 bases. This CDR3 contains 12 residues. CDR3 in DNA: TGTGCCAGCAGCTTAACTGGGACTGAAGCTTTCTTT. This translates into CASSLTGTEAFF.

The chain recombines TRBV27 with TRBJ1-2, with TRBD1 matching over 7 bases. Germline CDR1 reads MNHEY; CDR2 reads SMNVEV (reference sequence). The V and J ends lost 0 bases and 8 bases, in that order; junction bases with no gene match: 15. The CDR3 is 17 residues long. The CDR3 reads CASSLSPGRDSLTGYTF. The CDR3 DNA is TGTGCCAGCAGTTTATCCCCGGGCCGGGACAGCCTCACAGGCTACACCTTC.

V is TRBV7-9 and J is TRBJ1-1; D remains ambiguous. The germline V and J ends were trimmed by 1 base and 7 bases, with 4 bases remaining between them. The germline CDR1 and CDR2 sequences are SEHNR and FQNEAQ (reference sequence). The CDR3 consists of 11 residues. This CDR3 is CASSLVGEAFF. The CDR3, as DNA: TGTGCCAGCAGCTTAGTGGGTGAAGCTTTCTTT.

There are a few counts of this clonotype. The chain recombines TRBV29-1 with TRBJ2-7; either TRBD1 or TRBD2 may supply D (5 bases each). The CDR3 consists of 13 residues. V was pared by 4 bases and J by 4 bases, with 14 bases between. The germline V gene encodes CDR1 SQVTM and CDR2 ANQGSEA. CDR3 sequence (DNA): TGCAGCGTTGGAGAGGGGCTGTCATACGAGCAGTACTTC. This codes for CSVGEGLSYEQYF.